Following are 28 T cell receptor beta chains from one sample sequenced in a study of blood T cell repertoires in COVID-19. Sequenced by immunoSEQ multiplex PCR; TCRdb stores in-frame clones only, minus some. Of more than 200,000 clones listed, more than 85% were seen once; the top ten hold approximately 1.6%. Sequencing input: PBMCs or T cells enriched from blood (not recorded which). These receptors came from a woman in her 50s who had recovered from COVID-19.

On this clone: One end of the junction varies from germline; a read error may be responsible. The rearrangement links TRBV27 to TRBJ2-3; 9 nucleotides line up with TRBD2. The germline CDR1 and CDR2 sequences are MNHEY and SMNVEV (reference sequence). The CDR3 spans 15 residues. As DNA, the CDR3 is TGTACCAGCAGTGGGGCGGGAGGGCGCGCAGATACGCAGTATTTT. Residues: CTSSGAGGRADTQYF.

The chain combines TRBV29-1 with TRBJ1-1; TRBD1 matches 7 bases. Germline values: CDR1 SQVTM, CDR2 ANQGSEA. The CDR3 runs 17 residues. The J segment lost 3 bases and the V segment lost 3 bases, leaving 16 bases of the junction unmatched. The CDR3, as DNA: TGCAGCGTTGATCCCAGGAAGGGACAGACCCGGGACACTGAAGCTTTCTTT. It is translated as CSVDPRKGQTRDTEAFF.

This chain joins TRBV11-2 and TRBJ2-6, with unresolved D. Deletions cut 5 bases from V and 2 bases from J, with 22 bases between. CDR1 and CDR2 (germline): SGHAT, FQNNGV. This CDR3 spans 19 amino acids. The DNA of the CDR3 is TGTGCCAGCAGCCGAGGAAGGTTGCTGTTGAGTGCTGGGGCCAACGTCCTGACTTTC. Translation: CASSRGRLLLSAGANVLTF.

This clone was counted a single time. The V and J genes are TRBV28 and TRBJ1-5; 8 bases map to TRBD1. CDR3 length: 14 amino acids. The V and J ends lost 8 bases and 3 bases, in that order; junction bases with no gene match: 6. The germline V gene has CDR1 MDHEN and CDR2 SYDVKM. CDR3 in amino acids: CASRDRGFNQPQHF. In nucleotides, the CDR3 is TGTGCCAGCCGCGACAGGGGTTTCAATCAGCCCCAGCATTTT.

The chain's CDR3 is CASRQDRGSYNEQFF. Written as DNA, the CDR3 is TGTGCCAGCAGGCAAGACAGGGGCTCCTACAATGAGCAGTTCTTC. The V and J genes are TRBV6-5 and TRBJ2-1; TRBD1 agrees at 8 bases. Germline V gene data show CDR1 as MNHEY and CDR2 as SVGAGI. V shed 6 bases, J shed 0 bases, and the junction held 4 bases outside the gene matches. The CDR3 sequence is 15 residues long.

V is TRBV12-3 or TRBV12-4 and J is TRBJ2-1, with D possibly TRBD2 on 6 matching bases. V was shortened by 11 bases and J by 3 bases, with 8 bases between the two germline ends. The CDR3 has 11 amino acids. Here the CDR3 reads CASGGYNEQFF. For the CDR3, the DNA is TGTGCCTCCGGGGGCTACAATGAGCAGTTCTTC.

The rearrangement joins TRBV18 to TRBJ1-3; possible D gene TRBD1, 6 bases. Between the trimmed V and J ends, which lost 6 bases and 0 bases, there was a span of 12 bases. CDR1 is KGHSH, CDR2 LQKENI, per germline. The CDR3 contains 15 residues. The CDR3 sequence is CASSLGQISGNTIYF. The CDR3 DNA reads TGTGCCAGCTCCCTGGGACAAATCTCTGGAAACACCATATATTTT.

The chain is built from TRBV5-4 and TRBJ2-3, with D possibly being TRBD2 (5 bases). The CDR3 length is 14 residues. CDR1 is SGHNT and CDR2 is YYREEE in the germline V gene (reference sequence). V lost 4 bases to trimming and J lost 0 bases, with 9 bases between them. The CDR3: CASSHRGSTDTQYF. For the CDR3, the DNA is TGTGCCAGCAGCCACCGGGGAAGCACAGATACGCAGTATTTT.

The chain couples TRBV6-5 to TRBJ1-3; 7 bases are a match to TRBD1. With V trimmed by 7 bases and J by 4 bases, 10 bases remained unmatched. CDR3 length equals 15 residues. Germline V lookup: CDR1 MNHEY, CDR2 SVGAGI. This CDR3 is CASTVRGLGGNTIYF. The CDR3 DNA sequence: TGTGCCAGCACAGTGAGGGGGCTCGGGGGAAACACCATATATTTT.

The V call is TRBV28, the J call TRBJ1-1, with D hard to call. The CDR3 consists of 13 residues. From germline, CDR1 is MDHEN and CDR2 SYDVKM. Trimming shortened V by 2 bases and J by 7 bases, and 11 bases separated the two germline ends. The chain's CDR3 is CASSLGTRNEAFF. The CDR3 DNA sequence: TGTGCCAGCAGTTTAGGTACGAGGAATGAAGCTTTCTTT.

J is TRBJ1-5 and V is TRBV7-2; 8 bases fit TRBD1. The CDR3 runs to 14 residues. Looked up from germline, CDR1 is SGHTA and CDR2 is FQGNSA. V trimming: 5 bases; J trimming: 2 bases; junction bases outside the gene matches: 2. The CDR3 reads CASSTGQGNQPQHF. In nucleotides, the CDR3 is TGTGCCAGCAGCACGGGACAGGGCAATCAGCCCCAGCATTTT.

The chain links TRBV12-3 or TRBV12-4 to TRBJ1-5; tentative D call: TRBD1 (6 bases). The CDR3 is 13 amino acids. V was cut by 2 bases and J by 5 bases, with 7 bases left in between. Here the CDR3 reads CASSLHRDQPQHF. The CDR3 nucleotides are TGTGCCAGCAGTTTACACAGGGATCAGCCCCAGCATTTT.

V usage is TRBV27 and J usage is TRBJ2-1; D unresolved. The CDR3 loop spans 16 amino acids. Germline lookup yields CDR1 MNHEY and CDR2 SMNVEV (reference sequence). The CDR3 protein is CLDEKASWSSYNEQFF. CDR3 nucleotides: TGTCTCGATGAAAAAGCCAGTTGGAGCTCCTACAATGAGCAGTTCTTC.

This chain links TRBV14 with TRBJ2-2; D is ambiguous. The germline V gene encodes CDR1 SGHDN and CDR2 FVKESK. Trimming took 0 bases from V and 3 from J, leaving 8 bases between them. The CDR3 runs to 15 residues. CDR3 nucleotides: TGTGCCAGCAGCCAAGATGAAGAGGACACCGGGGAGCTGTTTTTT. It is translated as CASSQDEEDTGELFF.

The chain joins TRBV3-1 (or the pseudogene TRBV3-2) to TRBJ1-2; perhaps TRBD1 as D (6 bases). Germline-derived CDR1 and CDR2 are LGHDT and YNNKEL (reference sequence). V lost 2 bases and J lost 7, with 17 bases in between. The CDR3 sequence is 15 residues long. The CDR3 sequence: CASSQNPAGGGGYTF. In nucleotides, the CDR3 is TGTGCCAGCAGCCAAAACCCAGCGGGGGGCGGTGGCTACACCTTC.

The V gene is TRBV6-2 or TRBV6-3, the J gene TRBJ2-1, with 8 nucleotides matching TRBD2. The CDR3 sequence is 15 residues long. In germline, CDR1 is MNHEY, CDR2 SVGEGT. The trim removed 5 bases at V and 6 bases at J, leaving 9 bases unmatched. The CDR3 coding sequence is TGTGCCAGCAGTCAAATCCCGGGACTAGGCAATGAGCAGTTCTTC. It specifies CASSQIPGLGNEQFF.

The V and J genes are TRBV2 and TRBJ1-1, with 8 bases fitting TRBD1. Trimming at V came to 6 bases and at J to 6 bases, leaving 9 bases not matched to a gene. In germline, CDR1 is SNHLY, CDR2 FYNNEI. The CDR3 is made up of 14 amino acids. CDR3 sequence: CASSSRGQGSEAFF. The CDR3 DNA reads TGTGCCAGCAGCAGCAGGGGGCAGGGCTCTGAAGCTTTCTTT.

This chain links TRBV21-1 with TRBJ1-5; the table calls TRBD1, which could not be checked here. TRBV21-1 is classified as a pseudogene. This CDR3 region has 17 residues. DNA of the CDR3: TGTGCCAGCAGCACTGGGCTGAAGGGACAGGGGCGTGAGCCCCAGCATTTT. Encoded protein: CASSTGLKGQGREPQHF.

The count of this clone is one. The chain recombines TRBV5-1 with TRBJ2-7; 7 nucleotides match TRBD1. With 4 bases clipped from V and 2 bases from J, the junction kept 6 bases outside the gene matches. Germline assignment: CDR1 SGHRS and CDR2 YFSETQ. The CDR3 consists of 14 residues. CDR3 sequence: CASSTGQTTYEQYF. As DNA, the CDR3 is TGCGCCAGCAGCACGGGACAGACAACCTACGAGCAGTACTTC. The whole variable domain, filled in from reference TRBV5-1 and TRBJ2-7, reads KAGVTQTPRYLIKTRGQQVTLSCSPISGHRSVSWYQQTPGQGLQFLFEYFSETQRNKGNFPGRFSGRQFSNSRSEMNVSTLELGDSALYLCASSTGQTTYEQYFGPGTRLTVT.

The V and J genes are TRBV7-9 and TRBJ1-1; the D is unclear. Trimming left V 6 bases short and J 0 bases short, with 23 bases between. Germline-derived CDR1 and CDR2 are SEHNR and FQNEAQ (reference sequence). The CDR3 spans 18 residues. CDR3 in amino acids: CASRQWKVTRQMNTEAFF. CDR3 coding DNA: TGTGCCAGCAGACAGTGGAAGGTTACCCGGCAAATGAACACTGAAGCTTTCTTT.

V is TRBV5-5 and J is TRBJ2-1; 10 bases are a match to TRBD2. This CDR3 is 15 amino acids long. V gave up 4 bases and J gave up 4 bases; unmatched junction bases: 5. CDR1 is SGHKS, CDR2 YYEKEE, per germline (reference sequence). CDR3 sequence (DNA): TGTGCCAGCAGCGGAGGACTAGCGGATTACAATGAGCAGTTCTTC. Its protein is CASSGGLADYNEQFF.

This chain joins TRBV28 and TRBJ2-7; 13 nucleotides align to TRBD2. V lost 6 bases to trimming and J lost 2 bases; unmatched junction nucleotides: 7. CDR3 size: 16 residues. Germline V gives CDR1 MDHEN, CDR2 SYDVKM. CDR3 loop: CASRAGLAGPTYEQYF. The CDR3 nucleotides are TGTGCCAGCAGAGCGGGACTAGCGGGACCTACCTACGAGCAGTACTTC.

The genes are TRBV13 and TRBJ2-1, with D possibly matching TRBD2 (6 bases). V was cut by 2 bases and J by 6 bases, with 17 bases left in between. CDR3 length equals 16 residues. Germline values: CDR1 PRHDT, CDR2 FYEKMQ (reference sequence). In DNA, the CDR3 is TGTGCCAGCAGCTTACGAGGGACTCCCGAACGCAATGAGCAGTTCTTC. Translating gives CASSLRGTPERNEQFF.

This sequence joins TRBV21-1 and TRBJ2-3; TRBD1 is the table's D call, not checked against the DNA. TRBV21-1 is noted as a pseudogene. This CDR3 has 15 residues. CDR3 bases: TGTGCCAGCAGCAAAGCCGGGACAGTAACAGATACGCAGTATTTT. Translating gives CASSKAGTVTDTQYF.

This rearrangement joins TRBV19 to TRBJ2-7; 9 bases are a match to TRBD1. Germline V gene sequence: CDR1 LNHDA, CDR2 SQIVND (reference sequence). V shed 6 bases, J shed 1 base, and the junction held 10 bases outside the gene matches. The CDR3 runs to 16 residues. CDR3 sequence reads: CASRQIFGQGSYEQYF. In nucleotides, the CDR3 is TGTGCCAGTAGACAAATATTTGGACAGGGGTCCTACGAGCAGTACTTC.

The V gene is TRBV6-5, the J gene TRBJ2-4, with TRBD2 matching over 13 bases. J gave up 7 bases and V 8 bases, and 8 bases lay outside the gene matches. Germline lookup yields CDR1 MNHEY and CDR2 SVGAGI. The CDR3 is made up of 15 amino acids. The CDR3 sequence: CASGTGTSGTNIQYF. The CDR3 DNA follows: TGTGCCAGCGGAACCGGGACTAGCGGGACTAACATTCAGTACTTC.

This sequence joins TRBV5-1 and TRBJ2-3, with 9 bases aligning to TRBD1. The CDR3 is 15 residues long. CDR1 is SGHRS and CDR2 is YFSETQ in the germline V gene. The V gene end was trimmed by 2 bases and the J gene end by 2 bases; junction bases not matched to a gene: 3. In nucleotides, the CDR3 is TGCGCCAGCAGCTTCGAACAGGGGGCCACAGATACGCAGTATTTT. It translates to CASSFEQGATDTQYF.

The CDR3 DNA follows: TGTGCCAGTAGTATAGGGAGGAACCGAGCCAAAAACATTCAGTACTTC. Amino acids: CASSIGRNRAKNIQYF. J is TRBJ2-4 and V is TRBV19; tentatively, D is TRBD2 (5 bases). V was pared by 1 base and J by 0 bases, with 10 bases between. The germline V gene has CDR1 LNHDA and CDR2 SQIVND (reference sequence). This CDR3 has 16 residues.